This T cell receptor beta chain is drawn from a study of a mutant IDH1 vaccine in newly diagnosed glioma. Data came from immunoSEQ multiplex PCR; TCRdb stores just in-frame clones and leaves some out. This sample has roughly 30,000 clones, with roughly 87% found just once. To note about this clone: Antigen: not known.

Trimming stripped 3 bases from V and 4 bases from J, with 18 bases between. CDR3 length: 16 residues. The germline V gene encodes CDR1 LNHDA and CDR2 SQIVND (reference sequence). The time point: week 5, during vaccination. Topical imiquimod accompanied each vaccine dose, which consisted of 300 ug of mutant IDH1 20-mer peptide. The material sequenced was peripheral blood mononuclear cells (PBMCs), taken from a glioma patient whose treatment included an IDH1 peptide vaccine. V and J are TRBV19 and TRBJ1-2; D is unclear. The sequence was obtained from a woman aged 35 to 49 with glioma. Some clones in this sample may be carry-over from other donors' samples. The CDR3 loop reads CASSIGGEDHVYGYTF. CDR3 DNA: TGTGCCAGTAGTATCGGTGGAGAGGATCACGTCTATGGCTACACCTTC.